This T cell receptor beta chain was obtained from a study of human T cells and chemical hapten exposure. Looking at the study overall: The study sensitized with 2% DPC on a 2 cm by 2 cm patch of upper inner arm skin. Regarding the study as a whole: The number of TCRs over 1 in 1000 frequency stayed unchanged after DPC. PT1 expanded TCR counts correlated positively with patch test score.

Described time point: pre-sensitization, week 0. Treatment described: therapeutic diphenylcyclopropenone sensitization with weekly scalp DPC. This clonotype was observed a handful of times. Its specificity is unknown. V was shortened by 1 base and J by 3 bases, with 10 bases between the two germline ends. Germline lookup yields CDR1 DFQATT and CDR2 SNEGSKA (reference sequence). This CDR3 has 13 residues. Authors' data handling: Samples held a median of around 100,000 TCRs, range about 20,000–690,600. MiXCR, run by TCRdb on the RACE reads, gives a single entry per CDR3 protein. TCRdb, not the authors, supplied the V and J calls. In the table there are 85,000 to 100,000 distinct CDR3 sequences, under 14% of which are singletons.

The starting material was whole blood, obtained in connection with sensitization to the hapten diphenylcyclopropenone (DPC). This chain joins TRBV20-1 and TRBJ2-7; D tentatively fits TRBD1 or TRBD2 (6 bases each). This receptor was obtained from a woman between 55 and 75 years old with alopecia areata. Some clones in this sample may be carry-over from other donors' samples. CDR3 sequence reads: CSARAGANYEQYF. DNA of the CDR3: TGCAGTGCTAGAGCGGGGGCCAACTACGAGCAGTACTTC.